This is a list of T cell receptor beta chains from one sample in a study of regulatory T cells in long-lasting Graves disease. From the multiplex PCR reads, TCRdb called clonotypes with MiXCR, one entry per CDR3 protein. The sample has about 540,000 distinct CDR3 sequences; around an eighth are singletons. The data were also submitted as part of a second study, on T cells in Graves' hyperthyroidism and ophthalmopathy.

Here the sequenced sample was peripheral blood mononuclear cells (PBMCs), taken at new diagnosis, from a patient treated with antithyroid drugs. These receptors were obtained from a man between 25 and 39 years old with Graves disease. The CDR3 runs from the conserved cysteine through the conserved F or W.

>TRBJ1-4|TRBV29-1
CSVGEGEEKLFF
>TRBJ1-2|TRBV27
CASRVQGGGYTF
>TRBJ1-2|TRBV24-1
CATSGSGSKSLDGYTF
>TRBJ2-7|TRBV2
CASTPGLYPYEQYF
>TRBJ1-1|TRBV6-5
CASSYSIRAEAFF
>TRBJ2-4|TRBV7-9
CASSLGAGTTKNIQYF
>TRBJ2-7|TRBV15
CATSSNSYRGEQYF
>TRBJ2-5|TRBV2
CASSSDRGGRETQYF
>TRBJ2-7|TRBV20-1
CSARTPIRGEQYF
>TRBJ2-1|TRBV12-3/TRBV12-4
CASTMTSGQNEQFF
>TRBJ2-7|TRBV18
CASSPGGVSEQYF
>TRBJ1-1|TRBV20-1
CSRRVRGTEAFF
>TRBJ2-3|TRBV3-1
CASNSRGRLDTQYF
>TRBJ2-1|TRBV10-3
CAISESGLGVTFF
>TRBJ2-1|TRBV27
CASSLTDYNEQFF
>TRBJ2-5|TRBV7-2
CASTQMYGGRVGETQYF
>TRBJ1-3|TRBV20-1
CSAEGTARGNTIYF
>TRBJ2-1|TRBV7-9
CASSFGPHEQFF
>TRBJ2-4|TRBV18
CASSGNQGAGKNIQYF
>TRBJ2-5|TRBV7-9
CASSTLAGEETQYF
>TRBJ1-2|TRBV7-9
CASSLETQGANYGYTF
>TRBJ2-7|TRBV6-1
CASRASSGAYEQYF
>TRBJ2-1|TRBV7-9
CASSYRTEDEQFF
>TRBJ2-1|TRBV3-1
CASRHRRAHNEQFF
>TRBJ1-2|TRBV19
CASSRTPGQSNYGYTF
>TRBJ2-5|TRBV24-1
CATSDVRPRETQYF